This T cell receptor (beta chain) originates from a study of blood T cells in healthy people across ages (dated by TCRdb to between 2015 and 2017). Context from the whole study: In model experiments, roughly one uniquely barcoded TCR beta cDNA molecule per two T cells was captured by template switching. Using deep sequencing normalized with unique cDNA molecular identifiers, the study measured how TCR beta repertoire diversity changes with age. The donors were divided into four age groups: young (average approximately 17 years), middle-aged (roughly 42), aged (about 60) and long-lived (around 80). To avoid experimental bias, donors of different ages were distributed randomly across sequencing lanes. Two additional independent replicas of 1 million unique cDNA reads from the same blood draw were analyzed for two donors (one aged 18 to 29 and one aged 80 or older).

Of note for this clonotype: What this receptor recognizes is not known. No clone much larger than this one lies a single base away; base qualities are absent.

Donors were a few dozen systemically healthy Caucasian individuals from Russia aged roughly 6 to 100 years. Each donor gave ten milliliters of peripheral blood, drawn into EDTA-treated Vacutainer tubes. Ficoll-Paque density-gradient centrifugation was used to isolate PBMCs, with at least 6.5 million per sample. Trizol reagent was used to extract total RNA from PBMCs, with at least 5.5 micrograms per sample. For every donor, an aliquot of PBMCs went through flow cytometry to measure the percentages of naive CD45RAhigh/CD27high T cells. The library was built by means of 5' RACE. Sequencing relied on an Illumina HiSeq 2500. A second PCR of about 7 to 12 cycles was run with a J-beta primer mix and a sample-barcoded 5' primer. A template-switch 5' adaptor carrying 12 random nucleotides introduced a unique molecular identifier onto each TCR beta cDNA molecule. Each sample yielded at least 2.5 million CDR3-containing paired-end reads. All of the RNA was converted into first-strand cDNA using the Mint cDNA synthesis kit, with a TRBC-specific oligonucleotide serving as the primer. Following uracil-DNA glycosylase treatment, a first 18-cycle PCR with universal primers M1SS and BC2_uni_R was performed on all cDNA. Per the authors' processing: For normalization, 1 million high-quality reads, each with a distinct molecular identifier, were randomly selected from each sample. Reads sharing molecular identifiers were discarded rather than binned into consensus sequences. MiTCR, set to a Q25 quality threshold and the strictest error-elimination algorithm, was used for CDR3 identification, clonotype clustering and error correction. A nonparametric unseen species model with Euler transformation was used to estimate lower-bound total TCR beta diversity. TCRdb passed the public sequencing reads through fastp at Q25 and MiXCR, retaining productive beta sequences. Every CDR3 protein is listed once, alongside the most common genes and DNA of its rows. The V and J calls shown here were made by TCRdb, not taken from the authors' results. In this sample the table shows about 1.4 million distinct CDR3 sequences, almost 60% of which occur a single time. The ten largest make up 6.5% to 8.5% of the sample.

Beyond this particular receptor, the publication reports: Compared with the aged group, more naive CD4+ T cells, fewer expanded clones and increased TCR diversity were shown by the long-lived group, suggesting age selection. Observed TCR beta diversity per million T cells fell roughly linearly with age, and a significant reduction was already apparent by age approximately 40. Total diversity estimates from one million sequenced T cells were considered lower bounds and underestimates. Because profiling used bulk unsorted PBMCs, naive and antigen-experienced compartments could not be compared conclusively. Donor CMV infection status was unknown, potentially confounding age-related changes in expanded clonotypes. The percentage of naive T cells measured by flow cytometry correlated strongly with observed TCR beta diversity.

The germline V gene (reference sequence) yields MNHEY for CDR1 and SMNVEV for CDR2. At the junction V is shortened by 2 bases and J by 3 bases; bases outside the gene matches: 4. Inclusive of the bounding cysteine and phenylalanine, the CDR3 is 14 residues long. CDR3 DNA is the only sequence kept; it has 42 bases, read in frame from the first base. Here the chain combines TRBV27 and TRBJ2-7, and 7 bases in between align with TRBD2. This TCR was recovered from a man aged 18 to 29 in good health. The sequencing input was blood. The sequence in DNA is TGTGCCAGCAGTTTAGGGGGGGATCGCTACGAGCAGTACTTC. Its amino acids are CASSLGGDRYEQYF.